A single sample gave rise to the 25 T cell receptor beta chains below, sequenced in a study of beta chain features in type 1 diabetes. Study results and caveats: Shortening that was moderate but significant affected the TCRB CDR3s of Type 1 diabetes patients in all four CD4+ subsets.

No antigen is known for these receptors. Reverse transcription of all isolated RNA meant that expressed TCRB transcripts were sequenced. Measured with immunoSEQ multiplex PCR; TCRdb has only the in-frame clones, and not every one. The data show approximately 730,000 clones, 10% to 15% seen once. The source material was naive CD4+ T cells from blood. These receptors were collected from a man younger than 30 with type 1 diabetes.

This clone has only a few counts. The rearrangement links TRBV28 to TRBJ2-3, with unresolved D. There are 14 residues in the CDR3. CDR1 and CDR2 (germline): MDHEN, SYDVKM. The V end was cut by 8 bases, the J end by 0 bases, with 12 bases between. DNA for the CDR3: TGTGCCAGCGGGTTAGGCGAAAGCACAGATACGCAGTATTTT. This encodes CASGLGESTDTQYF.

CDR3 amino acids: CSVVADDWSYEQYF. The CDR3 DNA reads TGCAGCGTGGTCGCCGACGACTGGTCCTACGAGCAGTACTTC. The chain is built from TRBV29-1 and TRBJ2-7; D ambiguous. This CDR3 is built from 14 residues. Germline V gene lookup returns CDR1 SQVTM and CDR2 ANQGSEA. V lost 6 bases to trimming and J lost 1 base, with 16 bases between them.

This clone has just a few counts. This chain connects TRBV5-1 to TRBJ2-5; D tentatively fits TRBD1 or TRBD2 (5 bases each). V dropped 3 bases and J dropped 1 base, with 13 bases sitting between them. The CDR3 runs 15 residues. The germline CDR1 and CDR2 sequences are SGHRS and YFSETQ. CDR3 sequence reads: CASSYTPGAQETQYF. In DNA form, the CDR3 reads TGCGCCAGCAGCTATACCCCCGGGGCCCAAGAGACCCAGTACTTC.

The chain joins TRBV30 to TRBJ1-1, with 10 bases matching TRBD1. Losses at the gene ends were 3 bases for V and 4 bases for J; bases not matched to a gene: 5. The V gene's germline CDR1 is GTSNPN and CDR2 SVGIG (reference sequence). The CDR3 loop spans 14 amino acids. The DNA for the CDR3 is TGTGCCTGGAGACCGGGACAGGGGATCACTGAAGCTTTCTTT. Amino acids: CAWRPGQGITEAFF.

J is TRBJ1-5 and V is TRBV2, with a tentative D call TRBD1 (6 bases). The CDR3 loop spans 16 amino acids. Trimming left V 3 bases short and J 4 bases short, with 16 bases between. CDR1 and CDR2 (germline): SNHLY, FYNNEI. Here the CDR3 DNA reads TGTGCCAGCAGTGACGTGTCAGGGGAAAGGAATCAGCCCCAGCATTTT. Translation gives CASSDVSGERNQPQHF.

This clone was found a few times. This sequence joins TRBV28 and TRBJ1-2, with a weak D call TRBD1 (6 bases). Trimming shortened V by 6 bases and J by 2 bases, and 13 bases separated the two germline ends. The CDR3 is 14 amino acids. Germline loops: CDR1 MDHEN, CDR2 SYDVKM. CDR3 residues: CASSLTGGNYGYTF. As DNA, the CDR3 is TGTGCCAGCAGCTTAACGGGGGGCAACTATGGCTACACCTTC.

This clone occurred a few times. The V call is TRBV10-1, the J call TRBJ1-6; no definite D call. Germline-derived CDR1 and CDR2 are WNHNN and SYGVQD (reference sequence). CDR3 length equals 13 residues. Trimming took 0 bases from V and 10 from J, leaving 7 bases between them. The CDR3 DNA sequence: TGCGCCAGCAGTGAGTCGTGGACCTCACCCCTCCACTTT. Translation: CASSESWTSPLHF.

This clone turned up a few times. The chain uses TRBV7-2 and TRBJ2-3; the D call may be TRBD1 or TRBD2 (5 bases each). Looked up from germline, CDR1 is SGHTA and CDR2 is FQGNSA. The V and J ends lost 0 bases and 4 bases respectively, with 8 bases between them. The CDR3 has 14 amino acids. CDR3 nucleotide sequence: TGTGCCAGCAGCTTAGCGAGGGGACCAGATACGCAGTATTTT. It yields the protein CASSLARGPDTQYF.

This clone was seen more than once but under ten times. The V and J genes are TRBV28 and TRBJ2-4; unclear D gene. This CDR3 is 13 amino acids long. Looked up from germline, CDR1 is MDHEN and CDR2 is SYDVKM. Trimming took 3 bases from V and 3 from J, leaving 6 bases between them. DNA for the CDR3: TGTGCCAGCAGTTTCGGCCTCAAAAACATTCAGTACTTC. It codes for CASSFGLKNIQYF.

This clone appeared a few times. The same CDR3 also results from other DNA sequences found in this sample. The rearrangement links TRBV7-9 to TRBJ1-2; D is uncertain. CDR1 is SEHNR, CDR2 FQNEAQ, per germline (reference sequence). CDR3 length equals 10 residues. Trimming stripped 5 bases from V and 5 bases from J, with 3 bases between. The CDR3 bases are TGTGCCAGCAGCCCTTATGGCTACACCTTC. It codes for CASSPYGYTF.

This sequence joins TRBV1 and TRBJ2-2; no DNA check was done on the table's D call, TRBD1. TRBV1 is noted as a pseudogene. This CDR3 spans 14 amino acids. CDR3 region: CTSSHRVNTGELFF. The CDR3 DNA follows: TGCACCAGCAGCCACAGGGTTAACACCGGGGAGCTGTTTTTT.

The DNA of the CDR3 is TGTGCCAGCAGCTTTCGAAGGGTCTCCTACGAGCAGTACTTC. It codes for CASSFRRVSYEQYF. The V call is TRBV5-4, the J call TRBJ2-7; D unclear. This CDR3 region has 14 residues. Germline V gene data show CDR1 as SGHNT and CDR2 as YYREEE (reference sequence). Trimming pared 2 bases from V and 0 bases from J, leaving 9 bases between. Supplemented by reference TRBV5-4 and TRBJ2-7, the full variable domain reads ETGVTQSPTHLIKTRGQQVTLRCSSQSGHNTVSWYQQALGQGPQFIFQYYREEENGRGNFPPRFSGLQFPNYSSELNVNALELDDSALYLCASSFRRVSYEQYFGPGTRLTVT.

The V and J genes are TRBV10-3 and TRBJ2-1; unclear D gene. Germline CDR1 and CDR2: ENHRY and SYGVKD. The V and J ends lost 10 bases and 4 bases respectively, with 17 bases between them. The CDR3 spans 14 residues. In DNA, the CDR3 is TGTGCCACCCTTCCGGTCTCGGGTTACAATGAGCAGTTCTTC. Translated, it gives CATLPVSGYNEQFF.

This clone was recorded a few times. The chain combines TRBV7-9 with TRBJ2-1, with 7 bases lining up with TRBD1. The CDR3 sequence is 15 residues long. The germline V gene has CDR1 SEHNR and CDR2 FQNEAQ (reference sequence). V was pared by 5 bases and J by 5 bases, with 9 bases of the junction left unmatched. CDR3 coding DNA: TGTGCCAGCAGCACGCGGACAGGTGAACACAATGAGCAGTTCTTC. It translates to CASSTRTGEHNEQFF. Full variable domain (rest looked up from reference TRBV7-9 and TRBJ2-1): DTGVSQNPRHKITKRGQNVTFRCDPISEHNRLYWYRQTLGQGPEFLTYFQNEAQLEKSRLLSDRFSAERPKGSFSTLEIQRTEQGDSAMYLCASSTRTGEHNEQFFGPGTRLTVL.

This clone was picked up a small number of times. V usage is TRBV5-1 and J usage is TRBJ2-5; weak D call: TRBD2 (5 bases). This CDR3 region has 14 residues. From germline, CDR1 is SGHRS and CDR2 YFSETQ. Trimming shortened V by 5 bases and J by 2 bases, and 13 bases separated the two germline ends. Written as DNA, the CDR3 is TGCGCCAGCAGAGCACCCGCGGGTCAAGAGACCCAGTACTTC. Its translation is CASRAPAGQETQYF.

The chain combines TRBV9 with TRBJ2-3; 7 positions match TRBD1. Unmatched junction bases numbered 8, after V lost 2 bases and J lost 2 bases. Per germline, CDR1 SGDLS and CDR2 YYNGEE. The CDR3 is 16 residues long. CDR3 residues: CASSVATGQSTDTQYF. As DNA, the CDR3 is TGTGCCAGCAGCGTCGCTACGGGACAGTCCACAGATACGCAGTATTTT.

The rearrangement links TRBV7-8 to TRBJ2-2, with D uncertain. There are 13 residues in the CDR3. Trimming shortened V by 5 bases and J by 7 bases, and 11 bases separated the two germline ends. CDR1 and CDR2 (germline): SGHVS, FQNEAQ. CDR3 sequence: CASSLGSGGELFF. The CDR3 DNA reads TGTGCCAGCAGCCTCGGATCAGGCGGGGAGCTGTTTTTT.

This clone was picked up a small number of times. The CDR3 DNA reads TGTGCCAGCTCACCAAGGGGGCAGAACTATGGCTACACCTTC. Its translation is CASSPRGQNYGYTF. This chain joins TRBV18 and TRBJ1-2, with 7 bases lining up with TRBD1. After removal of 2 bases from V and 2 bases from J, the junction contained 2 bases not matched to a gene. In germline, CDR1 is KGHSH, CDR2 LQKENI. The CDR3 runs to 14 residues.

This clone occurred a few times. The rearrangement uses TRBV7-2 and TRBJ1-1, with no clear D. CDR1 is SGHTA, CDR2 FQGNSA, per germline. CDR3 length: 16 residues. The germline V and J ends were trimmed by 1 base and 1 base, with 13 bases remaining between them. The CDR3 sequence is CASSLVSIGRNTEAFF. The CDR3 region has the DNA TGTGCCAGCAGCTTAGTCAGCATAGGGAGGAACACTGAAGCTTTCTTT.

The rearrangement links TRBV4-1 to TRBJ2-7; 8 nucleotides match TRBD1. CDR1 is MGHRA, CDR2 YSYEKL, per germline. The J segment lost 4 bases and the V segment lost 0 bases, leaving 8 bases of the junction unmatched. The CDR3 has 16 residues. The CDR3 loop reads CASSQEPGGVQYEQYF. The DNA for the CDR3 is TGCGCCAGCAGCCAAGAACCAGGGGGCGTTCAGTACGAGCAGTACTTC.

This chain links TRBV5-4 with TRBJ2-1, with 10 bases identical to TRBD2. The germline V gene has CDR1 SGHNT and CDR2 YYREEE (reference sequence). This CDR3 is built from 15 residues. V shed 4 bases and J 6 bases; nucleotides not matched to a gene: 7. This CDR3 reads CASSPWTSGRNEQFF. The CDR3 region has the DNA TGTGCCAGCAGCCCTTGGACTAGCGGTCGCAATGAGCAGTTCTTC.

This clone occurred a few times. Other DNA sequences from this sample encode an identical CDR3 as well. The chain employs TRBV6-5 and TRBJ1-2; D is perhaps TRBD1 (6 bases). CDR1 and CDR2 from the germline V gene are MNHEY and SVGAGI. Trimming removed 5 bases from V and 5 bases from J, with 9 bases in between. This CDR3 has 12 residues. The CDR3 DNA reads TGTGCCAGCAGTCCTCAGGGGTATGGCTACACCTTC. It is translated as CASSPQGYGYTF.

The genes are TRBV7-9 and TRBJ2-7; weak D call: TRBD1 (6 bases). Per the germline V gene, CDR1 is SEHNR and CDR2 is FQNEAQ (reference sequence). There are 15 residues in the CDR3. Trimming cost V 2 bases and J 0 bases, with 11 bases left between them. In nucleotides, the CDR3 is TGTGCCAGCAGCTTAATGTCAGGGGTCTCCTACGAGCAGTACTTC. As protein: CASSLMSGVSYEQYF.

The gene calls are TRBV2 and TRBJ2-5, with D possibly matching TRBD1 (5 bases). The CDR3 sequence is 14 residues long. The germline gives CDR1 SNHLY, CDR2 FYNNEI. The germline V and J ends were trimmed by 4 bases and 4 bases, with 13 bases remaining between them. The CDR3 here is CASSVGAPPETQYF. As DNA, the CDR3 is TGTGCCAGCAGTGTAGGGGCGCCCCCAGAGACCCAGTACTTC.

This clone was detected a few times. The chain uses TRBV18 and TRBJ1-6; 7 bases are shared with TRBD1. This CDR3 is 15 amino acids long. Germline trimming cut 3 bases from V and 7 bases from J; bases unmatched to any gene: 6. CDR1 is KGHSH and CDR2 is LQKENI in the germline V gene. The CDR3 here is CASSPQQGWNSPLHF. The CDR3 nucleotides read TGTGCCAGCTCACCTCAACAGGGGTGGAATTCACCCCTCCACTTT.